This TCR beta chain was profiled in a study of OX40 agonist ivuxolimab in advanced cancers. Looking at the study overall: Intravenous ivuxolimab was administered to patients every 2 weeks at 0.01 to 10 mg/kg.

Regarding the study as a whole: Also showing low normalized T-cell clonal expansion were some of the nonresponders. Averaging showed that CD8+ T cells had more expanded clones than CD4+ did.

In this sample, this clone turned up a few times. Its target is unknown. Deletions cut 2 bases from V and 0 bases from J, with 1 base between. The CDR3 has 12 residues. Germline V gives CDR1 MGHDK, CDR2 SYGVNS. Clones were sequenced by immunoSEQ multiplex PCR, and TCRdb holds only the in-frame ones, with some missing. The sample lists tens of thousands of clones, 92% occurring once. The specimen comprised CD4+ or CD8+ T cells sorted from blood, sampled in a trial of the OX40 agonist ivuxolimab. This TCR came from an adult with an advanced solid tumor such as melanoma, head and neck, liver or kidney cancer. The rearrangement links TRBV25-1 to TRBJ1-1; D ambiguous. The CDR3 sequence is CASSEVNTEAFF. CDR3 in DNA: TGTGCCAGCAGTGAAGTGAACACTGAAGCTTTCTTT.